One TCR beta chain is described in this entry. The data belong to a study of T cells expressing NK-cell markers. TCRdb reprocessed the 5' RACE reads; each CDR3 protein has one entry and no DNA is given. The ten most abundant clones cover roughly 1.4% of a sample with some 440,000 distinct CDR3 sequences. Germline lookup yields CDR1 MNHEY and CDR2 SVGAGI. CDR3 length: 13 amino acids. This clonotype originated in a woman between 50 and 59 years old in good health. The J gene is TRBJ2-1, the V gene TRBV6-5. Material: blood T cells: a sorted CD56 or NKG2C T cell subset, CD4+ or CD8+ T cells, or bulk PBMC T cells (not recorded which). CDR3 sequence: CASSYSRFNEQFF.